The present T cell receptor (beta chain) was sequenced within a study of T cell responses to AZD1222 COVID-19 vaccine. CDR3 length: 12 residues. With 2 bases removed from V and 8 bases from J, the gap between germline ends came to 9 bases. Germline CDR1 is LGHDT and CDR2 is YNNKEL (reference sequence). Sequencing used immunoSEQ multiplex PCR; TCRdb keeps in-frame clones, though not all of them. Seen here are some 150,000 clones, about 90% observed once, and the top ten hold around 2.8%. Sequenced material: peripheral blood, taken on day 0 of MenACWY control vaccination. The clonotype originates from an adult in good health. This chain connects TRBV3-1 (or the pseudogene TRBV3-2) to TRBJ1-2; D is uncertain. DNA for the CDR3: TGTGCCAGCAGCCAAAGATCGGGCGGCTACACCTTC. Its translation is CASSQRSGGYTF.